The 2 T cell receptor beta chains given below trace back to one sample, sequenced in a study of early T cells in non-severe SARS-CoV-2 infection. TCRdb re-analysed the 5' RACE reads in MiXCR, keeping a single row per CDR3 protein. The sample has some 49,000 distinct CDR3 sequences, roughly 12% seen once. Sequencing was done on a sample of whole blood. The receptors stem from an adult who was a healthcare worker with PCR-confirmed SARS-CoV-2 infection or an uninfected control (not recorded which).

This clonotype showed up many times. The chain combines TRBV12-3 or TRBV12-4 with TRBJ2-7, with unresolved D. Trimming removed 4 bases from V and 1 base from J, with 5 bases in between. CDR3 length equals 12 residues. The CDR3 coding sequence is TGTGCCAGCAGTTACGTTTCCTACGAGCAGTACTTC. Translated, it gives CASSYVSYEQYF.

This clonotype was counted between two and nine times. The chain couples TRBV7-9 to TRBJ2-7; D may be TRBD2 (5 bases). Germline loops: CDR1 SEHNR, CDR2 FQNEAQ (reference sequence). CDR3 length equals 16 residues. Trimming removed 5 bases at V and 0 bases at J, with 17 bases between. The CDR3 here is CASSPREGLSSYEQYF. The DNA of the CDR3 is TGTGCCAGCAGCCCCCGCGAGGGCCTCAGCTCCTACGAGCAGTACTTC. Together with reference TRBV7-9 and TRBJ2-7, the CDR3 gives the full variable domain: DTGVSQNPRHKITKRGQNVTFRCDPISEHNRLYWYRQTLGQGPEFLTYFQNEAQLEKSRLLSDRFSAERPKGSFSTLEIQRTEQGDSAMYLCASSPREGLSSYEQYFGPGTRLTVT.